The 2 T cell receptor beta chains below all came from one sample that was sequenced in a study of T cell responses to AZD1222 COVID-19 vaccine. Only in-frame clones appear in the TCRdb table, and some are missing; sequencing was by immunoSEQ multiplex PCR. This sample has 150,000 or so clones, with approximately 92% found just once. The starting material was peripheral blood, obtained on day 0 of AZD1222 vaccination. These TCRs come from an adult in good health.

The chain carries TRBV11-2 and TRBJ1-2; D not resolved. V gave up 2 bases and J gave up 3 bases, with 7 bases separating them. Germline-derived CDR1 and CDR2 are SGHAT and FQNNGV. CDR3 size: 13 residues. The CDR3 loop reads CASSLLADYGYTF. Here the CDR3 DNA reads TGTGCCAGCAGCTTATTGGCTGACTATGGCTACACCTTC.

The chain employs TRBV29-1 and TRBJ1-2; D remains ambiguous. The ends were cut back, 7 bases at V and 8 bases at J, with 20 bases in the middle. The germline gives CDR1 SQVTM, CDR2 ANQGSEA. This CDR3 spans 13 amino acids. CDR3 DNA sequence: TGCAGCGCCCGAGCGGGAAATGAGGGCGGCTACACCTTC. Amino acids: CSARAGNEGGYTF.